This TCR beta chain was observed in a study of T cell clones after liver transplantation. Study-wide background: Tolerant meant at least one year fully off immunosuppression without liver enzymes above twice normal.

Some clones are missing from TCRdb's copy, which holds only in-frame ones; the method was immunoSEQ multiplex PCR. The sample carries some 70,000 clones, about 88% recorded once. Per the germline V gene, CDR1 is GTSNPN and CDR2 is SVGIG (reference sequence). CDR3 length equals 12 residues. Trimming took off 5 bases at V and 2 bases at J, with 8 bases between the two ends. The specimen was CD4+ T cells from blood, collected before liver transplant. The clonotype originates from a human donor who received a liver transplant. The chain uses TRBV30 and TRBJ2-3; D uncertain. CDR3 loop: CAWSGFTDTQYF. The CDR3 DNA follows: TGTGCCTGGTCGGGTTTCACAGATACGCAGTATTTT.